Presented here are 9 T cell receptor beta chains from one specimen sequenced in a study of cytomegalovirus exposure and HLA in healthy donors (dated by TCRdb to about 2017). The library was made by the immunoSEQ multiplex PCR assay. Sourced from immuneACCESS, this table was stored by TCRdb with only in-frame sequences that have V and J called. A share of the clones is absent; for the studies checked, an unresolved V gene accounts for under half, and the remainder has no known explanation. The sample table contains 120,000 to 150,000 clones; only one count was recorded for almost 90% of them. The ten biggest clones cover just under 8% of the sample. The material sequenced was PBMCs. The receptors come from a young woman in good health and CMV-seropositive.

This clone was observed a few times. The V call is TRBV6-6, the J call TRBJ1-1; 7 bases match TRBD1. The CDR3 is made up of 14 amino acids. CDR1 MNHNY and CDR2 SVGAGI come from the germline V gene (reference sequence). Trimming took 9 bases from V and 2 from J; bases not matched to a gene: 9. CDR3 DNA: TGTGCCAGTGGGAGACAGGGAGTAAACACTGAAGCTTTCTTT. Its protein is CASGRQGVNTEAFF.

This clone was found a few times. The chain employs TRBV6-5 and TRBJ1-6; D remains ambiguous. The V gene's germline CDR1 is MNHEY and CDR2 SVGAGI. Trimming removed 4 bases at V and 7 bases at J, with 11 bases between. This CDR3 is 14 amino acids long. CDR3 in amino acids: CASSFPLQNSPLHF. For the CDR3, the DNA is TGTGCCAGCAGTTTCCCTTTACAGAATTCACCCCTCCACTTT.

The chain carries TRBV2 and TRBJ1-1; D not resolved. Germline V gene sequence: CDR1 SNHLY, CDR2 FYNNEI. The CDR3 extends over 11 amino acids. V shed 6 bases and J shed 8 bases, with 10 bases lying between them. This CDR3 is CASRLHREAFF. The CDR3, as DNA: TGTGCCAGCAGGCTCCACAGAGAAGCTTTCTTT.

This chain links TRBV18 with TRBJ1-4; tentatively, D is TRBD1 (5 bases). The CDR3 loop spans 15 amino acids. Trimming pared 6 bases from V and 4 bases from J, leaving 15 bases between. Germline V gene data show CDR1 as KGHSH and CDR2 as LQKENI. The CDR3: CASSRSTAVNEKLFF. DNA for the CDR3: TGTGCCAGCTCGCGTTCGACAGCTGTTAATGAAAAACTGTTTTTT.

A few counts support this clone. This same CDR3 is encoded by further DNA sequences in the sample. The gene calls are TRBV7-9 and TRBJ1-1; D is possibly TRBD1 (6 bases). Per germline, CDR1 SEHNR and CDR2 FQNEAQ (reference sequence). The CDR3 has 14 residues. Deletions cut 5 bases from V and 1 base from J, with 11 bases between. CDR3 DNA: TGTGCCAGCAGCCCACAGGGAAGGAACACTGAAGCTTTCTTT. It specifies CASSPQGRNTEAFF. Variable domain in full (rest from reference TRBV7-9 and TRBJ1-1): DTGVSQNPRHKITKRGQNVTFRCDPISEHNRLYWYRQTLGQGPEFLTYFQNEAQLEKSRLLSDRFSAERPKGSFSTLEIQRTEQGDSAMYLCASSPQGRNTEAFFGQGTRLTVV.

The chain is built from TRBV27 and TRBJ1-1; D perhaps matches TRBD1 (5 bases). Deletions cut 6 bases from V and 5 bases from J, with 7 bases between. The CDR3 contains 11 residues. Per the germline V gene, CDR1 is MNHEY and CDR2 is SMNVEV (reference sequence). For the CDR3, the DNA is TGTGCCAGCAGAAGGGGTACTGAAGCTTTCTTT. This codes for CASRRGTEAFF.

This chain connects TRBV4-3 to TRBJ2-7, with a tentative D call TRBD1 (5 bases). This CDR3 contains 15 residues. V was pared by 0 bases and J by 5 bases, with 14 bases between. Per the germline V gene, CDR1 is LGHNA and CDR2 is YSLEER. The CDR3 sequence is CASSQDSAGSNEQYF. The CDR3 nucleotides read TGCGCCAGCAGCCAAGATTCGGCAGGGTCCAACGAGCAGTACTTC.

The chain recombines TRBV5-1 with TRBJ2-5; tentative D call: TRBD2 (5 bases). V was shortened by 4 bases and J by 5 bases, with 15 bases between the two germline ends. The CDR3 sequence is 14 residues long. The germline V gene has CDR1 SGHRS and CDR2 YFSETQ. The CDR3 loop reads CASSPWIARETQYF. In DNA, the CDR3 is TGCGCCAGCAGCCCCTGGATAGCGAGGGAGACCCAGTACTTC.

This chain joins TRBV2 and TRBJ2-1, with D perhaps matching TRBD2 (5 bases). The CDR3 runs 15 residues. CDR1 and CDR2 (germline): SNHLY, FYNNEI. With 6 bases removed from V and 3 bases from J, the gap between germline ends came to 15 bases. In nucleotides, the CDR3 is TGTGCCAGCAGATTGCTAGGTGGGAGCTACAATGAGCAGTTCTTC. Amino acids: CASRLLGGSYNEQFF.